This TCR beta chain was sequenced during a study of Graves' ophthalmopathy and Graves' hyperthyroidism. This clonotype has at least ten counts. Antigen specificity is unknown. Overall study results and limits: Most thyroid clonotypes expanded beyond 0.001 frequency were also found in blood. With over 85% sensitivity and about 83% specificity, a 13-signature model separated ophthalmopathy from stable hyperthyroidism.

For repertoire sequencing, the TCR beta CDR3 regions were amplified from RNA transcripts. Second-round multiplex PCR followed a first-round RT-PCR using HTBI primers. TCRdb re-called the multiplex PCR reads with MiXCR, one entry per CDR3 protein. Among over 150,000 distinct CDR3 sequences listed, less than 45% were seen once. This CDR3 comprises 17 residues. Germline-derived CDR1 and CDR2 are SGHAT and FQDESV (reference sequence). With V trimmed by 4 bases and J by 4 bases, 12 bases remained unmatched. Sequenced input: peripheral blood. The receptor's source is a woman in her 40s with Graves' ophthalmopathy. This chain connects TRBV11-1 to TRBJ1-5, with 8 positions matching TRBD1. The CDR3 reads CASSSDQQGAWNQPQHF. The CDR3 nucleotides are TGTGCCAGCAGCTCGGATCAGCAGGGGGCCTGGAATCAGCCCCAGCATTTT.